The clone carrying this T cell receptor beta chain occurred a few times. The antigen is unknown. The data originate from a study of graft-versus-host responses after intestinal transplantation. Assay: immunoSEQ multiplex PCR; the TCRdb copy retains only in-frame clones and omits some. The table records roughly 96,000 clones, 75% to 95% of them present only once. Germline-derived CDR1 and CDR2 are LGHNA and YSLEER. Between the trimmed V and J ends, which lost 4 bases and 2 bases, there was a span of 12 bases. The CDR3 extends over 14 amino acids. Study-wide results and limits: GvH clones surfaced in recipient marrow, some emerging earlier in ileum or blood. Some patients had graft-donor T cell macrochimerism, and their allografts showed high graft-versus-host to host-versus-graft clonal ratios.

Source: unstimulated CD8+ T cells sorted from spleen or lymph node cells, taken before intestinal transplant. The TCR sequence derives from a human donor who received an intestinal transplant. This chain connects TRBV4-3 to TRBJ2-7; D may be TRBD1 (6 bases). In DNA, the CDR3 is TGCGCCAGCAGCCTCCGGGACAAGGCCTACGAGCAGTACTTC. Translating gives CASSLRDKAYEQYF.